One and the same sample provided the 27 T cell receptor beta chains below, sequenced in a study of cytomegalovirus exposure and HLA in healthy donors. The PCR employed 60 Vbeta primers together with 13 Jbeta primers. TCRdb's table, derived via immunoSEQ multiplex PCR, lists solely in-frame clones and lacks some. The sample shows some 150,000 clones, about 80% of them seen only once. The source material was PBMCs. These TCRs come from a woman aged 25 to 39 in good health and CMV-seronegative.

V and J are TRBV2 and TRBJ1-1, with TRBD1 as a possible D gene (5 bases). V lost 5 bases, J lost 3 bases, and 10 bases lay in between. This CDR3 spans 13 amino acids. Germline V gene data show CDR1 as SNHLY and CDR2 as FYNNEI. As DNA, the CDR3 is TGTGCCAGCAGTCAAACGGGGGACACTGAAGCTTTCTTT. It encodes CASSQTGDTEAFF.

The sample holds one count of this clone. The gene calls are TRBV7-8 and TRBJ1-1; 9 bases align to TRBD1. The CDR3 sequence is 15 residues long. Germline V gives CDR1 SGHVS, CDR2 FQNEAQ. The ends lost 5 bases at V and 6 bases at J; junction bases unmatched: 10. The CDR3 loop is CASSLSGQGFAEAFF. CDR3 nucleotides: TGTGCCAGCAGCCTCTCGGGACAGGGTTTCGCTGAAGCTTTCTTT.

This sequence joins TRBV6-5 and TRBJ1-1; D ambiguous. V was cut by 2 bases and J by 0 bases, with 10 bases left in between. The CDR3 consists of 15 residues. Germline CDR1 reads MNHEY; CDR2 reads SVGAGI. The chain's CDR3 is CASSYQRVMNTEAFF. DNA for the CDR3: TGTGCCAGCAGTTACCAGAGGGTGATGAACACTGAAGCTTTCTTT.

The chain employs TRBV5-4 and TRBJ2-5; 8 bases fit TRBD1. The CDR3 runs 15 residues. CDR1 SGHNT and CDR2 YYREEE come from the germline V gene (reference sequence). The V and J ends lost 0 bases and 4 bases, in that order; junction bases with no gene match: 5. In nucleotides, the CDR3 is TGTGCCAGCAGCTTGGGACGGCAGGGGGCAGAGACCCAGTACTTC. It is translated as CASSLGRQGAETQYF.

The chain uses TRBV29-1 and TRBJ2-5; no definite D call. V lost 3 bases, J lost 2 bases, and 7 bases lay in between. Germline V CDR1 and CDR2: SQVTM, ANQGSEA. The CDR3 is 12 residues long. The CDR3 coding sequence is TGCAGCGTTGACGGTTTACAAGAGACCCAGTACTTC. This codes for CSVDGLQETQYF. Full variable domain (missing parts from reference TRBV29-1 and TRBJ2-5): SAVISQKPSRDICQRGTSLTIQCQVDSQVTMMFWYRQQPGQSLTLIATANQGSEATYESGFVIDKFPISRPNLTFSTLTVSNMSPEDSSIYLCSVDGLQETQYFGPGTRLLVL.

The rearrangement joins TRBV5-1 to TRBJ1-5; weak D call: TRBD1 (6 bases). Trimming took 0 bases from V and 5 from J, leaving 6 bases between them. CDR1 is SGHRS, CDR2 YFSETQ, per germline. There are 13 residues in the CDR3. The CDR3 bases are TGCGCCAGCAGCTTGGCAGGGGATCAGCCCCAGCATTTT. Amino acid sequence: CASSLAGDQPQHF. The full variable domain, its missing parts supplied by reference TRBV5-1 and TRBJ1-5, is KAGVTQTPRYLIKTRGQQVTLSCSPISGHRSVSWYQQTPGQGLQFLFEYFSETQRNKGNFPGRFSGRQFSNSRSEMNVSTLELGDSALYLCASSLAGDQPQHFGDGTRLSIL.

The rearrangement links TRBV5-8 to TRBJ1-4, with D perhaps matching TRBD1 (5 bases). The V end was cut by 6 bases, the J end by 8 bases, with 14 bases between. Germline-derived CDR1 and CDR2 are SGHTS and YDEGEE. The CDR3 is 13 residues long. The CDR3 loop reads CASIPTGEEKLFF. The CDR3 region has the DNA TGTGCCAGCATCCCGACGGGGGAAGAAAAACTGTTTTTT.

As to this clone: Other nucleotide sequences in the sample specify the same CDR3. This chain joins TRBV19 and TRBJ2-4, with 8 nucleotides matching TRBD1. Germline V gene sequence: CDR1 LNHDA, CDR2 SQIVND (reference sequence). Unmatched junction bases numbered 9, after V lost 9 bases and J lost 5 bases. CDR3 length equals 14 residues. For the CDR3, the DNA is TGTGCCAGCACTCCACAGGGGGGCGAAAACATTCAGTACTTC. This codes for CASTPQGGENIQYF.

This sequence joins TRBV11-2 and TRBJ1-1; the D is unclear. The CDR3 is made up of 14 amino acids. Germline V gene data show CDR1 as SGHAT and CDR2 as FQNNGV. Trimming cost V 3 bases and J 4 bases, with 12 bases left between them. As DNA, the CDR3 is TGTGCCAGCAGCTTTGCGGGTCGGAGCACTGAAGCTTTCTTT. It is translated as CASSFAGRSTEAFF.

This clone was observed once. The chain's CDR3 is CASSLGSVPGSNGYTF. The CDR3 DNA reads as TGTGCCAGCAGCTTAGGAAGTGTTCCGGGATCGAATGGCTACACCTTC. The chain employs TRBV7-9 and TRBJ1-2; D not resolved. The CDR3 runs to 16 residues. CDR1 SEHNR and CDR2 FQNEAQ come from the germline V gene (reference sequence). V shed 1 base and J shed 6 bases, with 18 bases lying between them.

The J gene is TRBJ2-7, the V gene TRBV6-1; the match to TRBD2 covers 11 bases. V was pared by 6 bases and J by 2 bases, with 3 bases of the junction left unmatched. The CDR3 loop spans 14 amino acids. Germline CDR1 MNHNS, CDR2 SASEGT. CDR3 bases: TGTGCCAGCAGCCGTAGCGGGGGGGCCTACGAGCAGTACTTC. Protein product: CASSRSGGAYEQYF.

CDR3 amino acids: CASSFPLGAPPYEQYF. The CDR3 DNA is TGTGCCAGCAGCTTTCCTTTGGGGGCGCCCCCCTACGAGCAGTACTTC. The rearrangement uses TRBV7-6 and TRBJ2-7; tentative D call: TRBD1 (6 bases). The germline CDR1 and CDR2 sequences are SGHVS and FNYEAQ. There are 16 residues in the CDR3. Between the trimmed V and J ends, which lost 3 bases and 2 bases, there was a span of 17 bases.

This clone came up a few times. CDR3 in amino acids: CASSPQTARPSGYTF. CDR3 bases: TGTGCCAGCAGTCCACAGACAGCCAGGCCATCCGGCTACACCTTC. The chain has TRBV27 and TRBJ1-2; D possibly corresponds to TRBD1 (5 bases). CDR3 length: 15 amino acids. Germline CDR1 and CDR2: MNHEY and SMNVEV (reference sequence). The V end was cut by 5 bases, the J end by 8 bases, with 21 bases between.

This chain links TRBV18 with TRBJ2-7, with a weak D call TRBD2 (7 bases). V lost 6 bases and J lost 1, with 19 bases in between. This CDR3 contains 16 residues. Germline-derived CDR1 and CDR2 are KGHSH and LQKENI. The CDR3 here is CASSSGASGGSYEQYF. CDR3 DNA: TGTGCCAGCTCGTCAGGGGCGTCGGGAGGATCCTACGAGCAGTACTTC.

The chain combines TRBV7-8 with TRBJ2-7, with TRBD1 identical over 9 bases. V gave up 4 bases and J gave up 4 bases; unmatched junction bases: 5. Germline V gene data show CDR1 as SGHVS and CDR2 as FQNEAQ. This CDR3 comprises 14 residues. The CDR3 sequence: CASSSTGGLYEQYF. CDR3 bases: TGTGCCAGCAGCTCGACAGGGGGGCTTTACGAGCAGTACTTC.

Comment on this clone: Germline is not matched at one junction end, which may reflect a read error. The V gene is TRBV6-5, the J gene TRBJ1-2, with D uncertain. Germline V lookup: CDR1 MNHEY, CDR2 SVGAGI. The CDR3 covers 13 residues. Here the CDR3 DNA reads TGTGCCAGCAGGTACTCCCCGGGAAAAGGCTACACCTTC. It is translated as CASRYSPGKGYTF.

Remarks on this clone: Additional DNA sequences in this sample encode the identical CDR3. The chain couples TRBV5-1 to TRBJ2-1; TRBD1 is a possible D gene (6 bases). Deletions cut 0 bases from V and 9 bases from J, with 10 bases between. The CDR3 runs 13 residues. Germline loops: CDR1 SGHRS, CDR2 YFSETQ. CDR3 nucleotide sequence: TGCGCCAGCAGCTTGGCCGTAGGGGGTGAGCAGTTCTTC. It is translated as CASSLAVGGEQFF.

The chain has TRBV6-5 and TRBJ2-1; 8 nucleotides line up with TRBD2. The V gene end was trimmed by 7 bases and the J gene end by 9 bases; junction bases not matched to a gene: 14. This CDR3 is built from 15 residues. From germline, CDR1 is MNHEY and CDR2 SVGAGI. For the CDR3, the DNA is TGTGCCAGCATCAGAAAAACGGGGGGGCTCAGTGAGCAGTTCTTC. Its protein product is CASIRKTGGLSEQFF.

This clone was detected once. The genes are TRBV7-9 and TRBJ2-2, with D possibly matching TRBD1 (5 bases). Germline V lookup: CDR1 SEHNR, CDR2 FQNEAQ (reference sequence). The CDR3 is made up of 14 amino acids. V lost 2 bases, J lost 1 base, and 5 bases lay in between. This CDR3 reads CASSLTGNTGELFF. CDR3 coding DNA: TGTGCCAGCAGCTTAACAGGGAACACCGGGGAGCTGTTTTTT.

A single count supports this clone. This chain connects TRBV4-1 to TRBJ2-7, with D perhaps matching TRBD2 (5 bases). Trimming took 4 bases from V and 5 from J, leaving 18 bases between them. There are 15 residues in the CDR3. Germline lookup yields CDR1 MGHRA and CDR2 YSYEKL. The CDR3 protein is CASSPREGDYHEQYF. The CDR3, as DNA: TGCGCCAGCAGCCCCCGCGAGGGCGATTACCACGAGCAGTACTTC.

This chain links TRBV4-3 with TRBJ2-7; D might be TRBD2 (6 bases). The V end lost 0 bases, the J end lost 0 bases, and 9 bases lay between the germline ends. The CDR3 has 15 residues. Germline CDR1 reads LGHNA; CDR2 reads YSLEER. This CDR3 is CASSQEGRGSYEQYF. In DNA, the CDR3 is TGCGCCAGCAGCCAAGAGGGGCGGGGCTCCTACGAGCAGTACTTC.

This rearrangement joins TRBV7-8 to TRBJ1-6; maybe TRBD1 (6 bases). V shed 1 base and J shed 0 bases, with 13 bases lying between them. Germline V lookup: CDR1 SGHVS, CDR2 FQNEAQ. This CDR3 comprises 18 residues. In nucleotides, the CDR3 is TGTGCCAGCAGCTTAGAGTGGGGGCAGAGCTCCTATAATTCACCCCTCCACTTT. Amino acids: CASSLEWGQSSYNSPLHF. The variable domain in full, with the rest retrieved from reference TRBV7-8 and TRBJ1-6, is GAGVSQSPRYKVAKRGQDVALRCDPISGHVSLFWYQQALGQGPEFLTYFQNEAQLDKSGLPSDRFFAERPEGSVSTLKIQRTQQEDSAVYLCASSLEWGQSSYNSPLHFGNGTRLTVT.

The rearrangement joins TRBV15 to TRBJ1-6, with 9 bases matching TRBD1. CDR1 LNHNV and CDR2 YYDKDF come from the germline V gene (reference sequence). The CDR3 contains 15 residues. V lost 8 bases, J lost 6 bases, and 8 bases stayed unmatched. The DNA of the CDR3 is TGTGCCACCTCTGACAGGGGGTATGCTAATTCACCCCTCCACTTT. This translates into CATSDRGYANSPLHF.

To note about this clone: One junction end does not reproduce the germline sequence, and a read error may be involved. Here the CDR3 reads CASRFWGAYEQYF. In DNA, the CDR3 is TGTGCCAGCCGTTTTTGGGGCGCCTACGAGCAGTACTTC. The J gene is TRBJ2-7, the V gene TRBV27; possible D gene TRBD1, 5 bases. Per the germline V gene, CDR1 is MNHEY and CDR2 is SMNVEV (reference sequence). CDR3 size: 13 residues.

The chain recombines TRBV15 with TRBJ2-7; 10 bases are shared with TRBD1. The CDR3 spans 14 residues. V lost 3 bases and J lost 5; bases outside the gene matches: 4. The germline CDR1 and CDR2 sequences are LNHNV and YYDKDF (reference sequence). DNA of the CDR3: TGTGCCACCAGCAGGGGACAGGGGTTCCACGAGCAGTACTTC. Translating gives CATSRGQGFHEQYF. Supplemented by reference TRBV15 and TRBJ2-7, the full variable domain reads DAMVIQNPRYQVTQFGKPVTLSCSQTLNHNVMYWYQQKSSQAPKLLFHYYDKDFNNEADTPDNFQSRRPNTSFCFLDIRSPGLGDTAMYLCATSRGQGFHEQYFGPGTRLTVT.

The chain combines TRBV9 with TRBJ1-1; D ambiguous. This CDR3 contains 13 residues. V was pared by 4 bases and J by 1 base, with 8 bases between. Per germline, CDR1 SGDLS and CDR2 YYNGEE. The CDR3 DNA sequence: TGTGCCAGCAGCCAAACATGGAACACTGAAGCTTTCTTT. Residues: CASSQTWNTEAFF.

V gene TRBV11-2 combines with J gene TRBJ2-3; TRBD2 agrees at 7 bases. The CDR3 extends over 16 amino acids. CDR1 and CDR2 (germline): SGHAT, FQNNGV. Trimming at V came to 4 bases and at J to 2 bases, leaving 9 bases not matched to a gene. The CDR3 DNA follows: TGTGCCAGCAGCTCCCTGACGGGGGGACCCACAGATACGCAGTATTTT. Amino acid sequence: CASSSLTGGPTDTQYF.